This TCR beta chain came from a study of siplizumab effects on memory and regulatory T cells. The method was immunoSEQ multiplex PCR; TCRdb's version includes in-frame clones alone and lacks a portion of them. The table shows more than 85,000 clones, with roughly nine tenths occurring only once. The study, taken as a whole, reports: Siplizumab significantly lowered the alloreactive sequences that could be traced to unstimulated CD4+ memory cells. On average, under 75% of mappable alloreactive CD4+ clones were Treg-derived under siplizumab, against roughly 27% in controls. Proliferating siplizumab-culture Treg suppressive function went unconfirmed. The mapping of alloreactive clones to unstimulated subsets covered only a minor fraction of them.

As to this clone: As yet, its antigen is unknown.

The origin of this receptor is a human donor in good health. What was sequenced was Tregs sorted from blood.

Written as DNA, the CDR3 is TGCGCCAGCAGCTTGCTAGGTAGACAAGAGACCCAGTACTTC. Translating gives CASSLLGRQETQYF. The chain joins TRBV5-1 to TRBJ2-5; unclear D gene. V lost 1 base and J lost 2, with 9 bases in between. Germline CDR1 SGHRS, CDR2 YFSETQ. The CDR3 is made up of 14 amino acids.